Given below is one T cell receptor (beta chain) in context. The sort gate was single viable CD3+CD4+CD8-CD45RO+ cells for memory CD4+ T cells. The sample originates from a study of memory CD4+ T cells and cytomegalovirus serostatus. Study-wide background: This sample comes from healthy Belgian adults, several CMV seropositive, about 25 seronegative.

Data came from immunoSEQ multiplex PCR; TCRdb stores just in-frame clones and leaves some out. The table lists about 64,000 clones, 77% of them singletons. Germline values: CDR1 GTSNPN, CDR2 SVGIG (reference sequence). The CDR3 length is 13 residues. V lost 0 bases, J lost 2 bases, and 7 bases lay in between. The V gene is TRBV30, the J gene TRBJ1-1; D not resolved. The sequence derives from an adult in good health and CMV-seronegative. Sequencing used memory CD4+ T cells from blood. CDR3 sequence (DNA): TGTGCCTGGAGTGTTAGGGCAAACACTGAAGCTTTCTTT. It specifies CAWSVRANTEAFF.